This TCR beta chain was sequenced for a study of early T cells in non-severe SARS-CoV-2 infection. Notes on the study in general: Matches to VDJdb favored anti-spike CD8 responses and missed private and CD4 specificities.

Trimming left V 5 bases short and J 5 bases short, with 16 bases between. Germline V gene lookup returns CDR1 MDHEN and CDR2 SYDVKM. The CDR3 extends over 16 amino acids. This clonotype occurred many times. Its cognate antigen is unknown. The TCR library protocol attached unique molecular identifiers to the individual cDNA molecules. In TCRdb, the 5' RACE reads were re-called with MiXCR into one record per CDR3 protein. Among approximately 29,000 distinct CDR3 sequences, over 6.5% were seen once, and the ten largest hold approximately 2.5%. The gene calls are TRBV28 and TRBJ1-6; no clear D gene. Input material: whole blood. This TCR was sampled from an adult who was a healthcare worker with PCR-confirmed SARS-CoV-2 infection or an uninfected control (not recorded which). CDR3 DNA sequence: TGTGCCAGCAGTACCCCCTTTAGGGAAGATAATTCACCCCTCCACTTT. Encoded protein: CASSTPFREDNSPLHF. The full variable domain, its missing parts supplied by reference TRBV28 and TRBJ1-6, is DVKVTQSSRYLVKRTGEKVFLECVQDMDHENMFWYRQDPGLGLRLIYFSYDVKMKEKGDIPEGYSVSREKKERFSLILESASTNQTSMYLCASSTPFREDNSPLHFGNGTRLTVT.